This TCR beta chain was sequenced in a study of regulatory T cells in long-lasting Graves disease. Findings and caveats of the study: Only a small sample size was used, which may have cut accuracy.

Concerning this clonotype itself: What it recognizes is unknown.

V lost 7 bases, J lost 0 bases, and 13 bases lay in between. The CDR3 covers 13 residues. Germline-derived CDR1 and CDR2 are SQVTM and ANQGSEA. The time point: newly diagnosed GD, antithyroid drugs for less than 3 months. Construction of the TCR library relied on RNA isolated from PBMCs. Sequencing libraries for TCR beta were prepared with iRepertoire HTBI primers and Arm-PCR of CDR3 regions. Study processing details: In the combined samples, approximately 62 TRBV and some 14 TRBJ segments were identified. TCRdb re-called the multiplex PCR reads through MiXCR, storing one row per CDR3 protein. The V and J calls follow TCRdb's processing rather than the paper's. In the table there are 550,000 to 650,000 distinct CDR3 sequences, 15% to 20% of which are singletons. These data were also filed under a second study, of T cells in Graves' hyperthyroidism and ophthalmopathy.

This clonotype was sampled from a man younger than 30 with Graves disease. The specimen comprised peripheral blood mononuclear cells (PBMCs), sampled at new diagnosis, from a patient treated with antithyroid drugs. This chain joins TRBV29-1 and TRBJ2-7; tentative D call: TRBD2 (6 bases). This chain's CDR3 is CSGRDSSSYEQYF. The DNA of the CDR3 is TGCAGCGGCCGGGACTCGAGCTCCTACGAGCAGTACTTC.